The sequence of this TCR beta chain was determined in a study of blood T cell repertoires in COVID-19. Background on the study: Sites across the United States, Italy and Spain contributed samples from acute and convalescent COVID-19.

Original analysis: Reference gene primer amplification yielded estimated nucleated cell counts. Some clones are missing from TCRdb's copy, which holds only in-frame ones; the method was immunoSEQ multiplex PCR. D and trimming come from the DNA, and the V and J calls and clone size come from that table. The sample has about 260,000 clones; around 83% are singletons. V lost 10 bases to trimming and J lost 7 bases, with 14 bases between them. This CDR3 is 11 amino acids long. Germline V gene data show CDR1 as MNHEY and CDR2 as SVGAGI. The chain is built from TRBV6-5 and TRBJ2-7, with D perhaps TRBD2 (5 bases). The receptor was derived from a woman aged 35 to 49 who had recovered from COVID-19. The source material was peripheral blood. The DNA for the CDR3 is TGTGCCACCTCCGTGGAGGTGGAGCAGTACTTC. Protein product: CATSVEVEQYF.